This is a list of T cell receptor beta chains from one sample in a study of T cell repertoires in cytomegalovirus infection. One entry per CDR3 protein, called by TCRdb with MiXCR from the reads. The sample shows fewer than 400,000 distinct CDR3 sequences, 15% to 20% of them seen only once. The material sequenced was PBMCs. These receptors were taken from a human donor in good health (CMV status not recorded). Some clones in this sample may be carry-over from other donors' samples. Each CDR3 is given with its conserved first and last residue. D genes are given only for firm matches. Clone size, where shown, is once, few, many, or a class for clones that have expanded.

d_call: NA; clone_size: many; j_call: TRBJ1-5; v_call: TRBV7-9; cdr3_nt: TGTGCCAGCAGCGAAAACTCTCAGCCCCAGCATTTT; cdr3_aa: CASSENSQPQHF
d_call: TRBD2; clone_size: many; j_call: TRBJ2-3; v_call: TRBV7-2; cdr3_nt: TGTGCCAGCAGCTTAGATAGCGGGAGAGGCACGCAGTATTTT; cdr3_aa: CASSLDSGRGTQYF
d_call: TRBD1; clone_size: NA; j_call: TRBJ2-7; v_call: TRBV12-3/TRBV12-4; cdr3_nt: TGTGCCAGCAGGAAAACAGGGGGCAACGAGCAGTACTTC; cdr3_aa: CASRKTGGNEQYF
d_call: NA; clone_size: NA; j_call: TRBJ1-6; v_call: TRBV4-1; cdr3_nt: TGCGCCAGCAGAGAAATTCTAGTGCAGGGCCTATATAATTCACCCCTCCACTTT; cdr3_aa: CASREILVQGLYNSPLHF
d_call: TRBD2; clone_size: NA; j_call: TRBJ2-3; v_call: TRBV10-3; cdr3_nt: TGTGCCATCCTAGCGGGAGGTGCAGATACGCAGTATTTT; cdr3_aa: CAILAGGADTQYF
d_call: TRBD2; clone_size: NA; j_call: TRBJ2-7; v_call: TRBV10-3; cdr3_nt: TGTGCCATCAGTGAAGGTGGACTAGCGGGAGCTAACGAGCAGTACTTC; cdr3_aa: CAISEGGLAGANEQYF
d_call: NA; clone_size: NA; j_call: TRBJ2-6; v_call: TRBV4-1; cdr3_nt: TGCGCCAGCAGCCGATCCGTGGCTGGGGCCAACGTCCTGACTTTC; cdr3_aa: CASSRSVAGANVLTF
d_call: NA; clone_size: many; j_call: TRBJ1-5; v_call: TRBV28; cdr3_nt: TGTGCCAGCAGTTTGGGGCCTTCCAGGCGGGATCAGCCCCAGCATTTT; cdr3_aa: CASSLGPSRRDQPQHF
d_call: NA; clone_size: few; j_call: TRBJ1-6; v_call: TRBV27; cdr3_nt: TGTGCCAGCAGTAGCCAAGGTTTCGGTTCACCCCTCCACTTT; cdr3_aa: CASSSQGFGSPLHF
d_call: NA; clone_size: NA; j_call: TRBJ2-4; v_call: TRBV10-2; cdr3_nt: TGCGCCAGCAGGACAGGTGTATTAGCCAAAAACATTCAGTACTTC; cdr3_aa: CASRTGVLAKNIQYF
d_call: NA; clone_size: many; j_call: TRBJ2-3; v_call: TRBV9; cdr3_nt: TGTGCCAGCAGCGTAGGTAGTGCGGGCACAGATACGCAGTATTTT; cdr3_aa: CASSVGSAGTDTQYF
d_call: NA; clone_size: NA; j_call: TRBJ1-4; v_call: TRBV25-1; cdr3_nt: TGTGCCAGCAGTGAATGGGGGTTTGAAAAACTGTTTTTT; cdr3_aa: CASSEWGFEKLFF
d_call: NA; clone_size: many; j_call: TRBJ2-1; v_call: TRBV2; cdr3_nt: TGTGCCAGCAGATGGAGCAGTGATAGCAGTGAGCAGTTCTTC; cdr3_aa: CASRWSSDSSEQFF
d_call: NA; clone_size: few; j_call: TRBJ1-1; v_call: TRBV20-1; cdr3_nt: TGCAGTGCGGGCGGGGGGGCAGACATGAACACTGAAGCTTTCTTT; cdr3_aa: CSAGGGADMNTEAFF
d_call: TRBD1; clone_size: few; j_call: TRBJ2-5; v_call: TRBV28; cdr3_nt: TGTGCCAGCAGTTTCCGACAGGGAAACATTTGGGCTTTGCAAGAGACCCAGTACTTC; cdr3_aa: CASSFRQGNIWALQETQYF
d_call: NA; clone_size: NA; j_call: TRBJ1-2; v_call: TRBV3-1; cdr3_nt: TGTGCCAGCAGCCAAGCGGAAGCCTCTAACTATGGCTACACCTTC; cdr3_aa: CASSQAEASNYGYTF
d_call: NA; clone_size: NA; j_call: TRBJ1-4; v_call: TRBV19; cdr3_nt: TGTGCCAGTAGTTACGGAGGACGCAATGAAAAACTGTGTTTT; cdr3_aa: CASSYGGRNEKLCF
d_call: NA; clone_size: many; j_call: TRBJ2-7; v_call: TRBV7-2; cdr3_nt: TGTGCCAGCAGCGCGGGACAGCTTGCCGGGGTTGGTGGGAGAAACCGGGGCTACGAGCAGTACTTC; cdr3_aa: CASSAGQLAGVGGRNRGYEQYF
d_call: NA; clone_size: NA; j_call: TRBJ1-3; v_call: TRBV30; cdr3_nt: TGTGCCTGGCGGACACTGGACTCTGGAAACACCATATATTTT; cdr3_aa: CAWRTLDSGNTIYF
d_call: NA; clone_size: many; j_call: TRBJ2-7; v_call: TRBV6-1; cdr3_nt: TGTGCCAGCAGTGAAGCCCAACTCTACGAGCAGTACTTC; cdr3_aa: CASSEAQLYEQYF
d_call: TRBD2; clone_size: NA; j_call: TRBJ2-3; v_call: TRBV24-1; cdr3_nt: TGTGCCACCAGTGATCCGCGGGGTAGCGGGGCAAGCACAGATACGCAGTATTTT; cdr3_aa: CATSDPRGSGASTDTQYF
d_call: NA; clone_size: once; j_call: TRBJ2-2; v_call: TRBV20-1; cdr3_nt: TGCAGTGCTAGTAACCGGCAGGGGAGGGCCGGGGAGCTGTTTTTT; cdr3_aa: CSASNRQGRAGELFF
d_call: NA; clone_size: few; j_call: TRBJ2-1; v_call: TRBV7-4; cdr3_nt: TGTGCCAGCAGCTTAATTCCCAATGAGCAGTTCTTC; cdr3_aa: CASSLIPNEQFF
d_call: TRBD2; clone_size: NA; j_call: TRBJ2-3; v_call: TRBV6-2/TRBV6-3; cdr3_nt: TGTGCCAGCAGTAACCGGGGGGAAGAAGAGACAGATACGCAGTATTTT; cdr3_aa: CASSNRGEEETDTQYF
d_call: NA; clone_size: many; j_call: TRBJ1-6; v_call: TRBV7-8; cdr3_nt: TGTGCCAGCAGCTTAAAGTTTTATGGGGAAGGTTCCTATAATTCACCCCTCCACTTT; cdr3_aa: CASSLKFYGEGSYNSPLHF
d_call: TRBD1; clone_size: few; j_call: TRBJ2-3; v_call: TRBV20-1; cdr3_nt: TGCAGTGCTAGAGATTGGGACAGGGCCTTCACAGATACGCAGTATTTT; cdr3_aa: CSARDWDRAFTDTQYF
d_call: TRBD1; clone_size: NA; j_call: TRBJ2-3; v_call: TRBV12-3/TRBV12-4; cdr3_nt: TGTGCCAGCAGCTCATACGTCCGGGACAGTGCATACACAGATACGCAGTATTTT; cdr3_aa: CASSSYVRDSAYTDTQYF
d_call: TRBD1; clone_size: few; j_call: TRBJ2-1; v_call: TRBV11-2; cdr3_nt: TGTGCCAGCAGCCAGGACAGGTACAATGAGCAGTTCTTC; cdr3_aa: CASSQDRYNEQFF
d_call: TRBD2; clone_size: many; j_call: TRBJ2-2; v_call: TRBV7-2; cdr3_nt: TGTGCCAGCAGGTCGCCGGGACTAGCGGGCACCGGGGAGCTGTTTTTT; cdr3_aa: CASRSPGLAGTGELFF
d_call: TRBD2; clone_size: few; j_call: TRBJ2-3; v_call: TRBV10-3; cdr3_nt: TGTGCCATCAGTGAGTGGCGGGAGACCCCGTTATTAACCCTCGGCTTGGATACGCAGTATTTT; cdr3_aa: CAISEWRETPLLTLGLDTQYF
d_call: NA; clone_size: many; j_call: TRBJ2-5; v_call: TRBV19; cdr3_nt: TGTGCCAGTAGTACTCCGGAGACCCAGTACTTC; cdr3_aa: CASSTPETQYF